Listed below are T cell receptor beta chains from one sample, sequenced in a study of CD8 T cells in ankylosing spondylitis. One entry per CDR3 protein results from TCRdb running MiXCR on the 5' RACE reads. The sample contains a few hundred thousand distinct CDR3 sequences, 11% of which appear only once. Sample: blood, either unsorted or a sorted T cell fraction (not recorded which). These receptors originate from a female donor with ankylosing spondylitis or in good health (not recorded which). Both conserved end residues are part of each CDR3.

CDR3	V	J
CASSLGGVHTDTQYF	TRBV7-2	TRBJ2-3
CSAILAGILSEQFF	TRBV20-1	TRBJ2-1
CSATPGGAANYGYTF	TRBV20-1	TRBJ1-2
CASRGGRHRANEQFF	TRBV6-1	TRBJ2-1
CASSLRKDDEQFF	TRBV7-9	TRBJ2-1
CSAPRAGGSYNEQFF	TRBV20-1	TRBJ2-1
CASHKGEETQYF	TRBV6-1	TRBJ2-5
CASSQAGGLNVNEQYF	TRBV3-1	TRBJ2-7
CASSSTGGDYGYTF	TRBV27	TRBJ1-2
CASGPTSNYGYTF	TRBV3-1	TRBJ1-2
CASSYSVLNYGYTF	TRBV6-5	TRBJ1-2
CATSRVSKRETQYF	TRBV15	TRBJ2-5
CASSPAGGGTEAFF	TRBV18	TRBJ1-1
CASSSRGGQPQHF	TRBV7-2	TRBJ1-5
CASSQEAGPVYEQYF	TRBV4-1	TRBJ2-7
CASSVGLAGAGSSYNEQFF	TRBV9	TRBJ2-1
CASSLWPGGTDTQYF	TRBV5-4	TRBJ2-3
CASSRRQGNQPQHF	TRBV6-1	TRBJ1-5
CASSLRGADTGELFF	TRBV7-3	TRBJ2-2
CASSQNGMNTEAFF	TRBV11-1	TRBJ1-1
CASSPRTGGYTGELFF	TRBV9	TRBJ2-2
CSASDGPAYEQYF	TRBV20-1	TRBJ2-7
CASNSVSEQFF	TRBV25-1	TRBJ2-1
CASSSPNGGTEAFF	TRBV28	TRBJ1-1
CASSQQIGETQYF	TRBV14	TRBJ2-5
CASSLRDEDTEAFF	TRBV7-9	TRBJ1-1
CSARHQAGYSSYNEQFF	TRBV20-1	TRBJ2-1
CASIRERTRMDTQYF	TRBV2	TRBJ2-3
CAISEPTGYDEQYF	TRBV10-3	TRBJ2-7
CASGNLAGAQFF	TRBV12-5	TRBJ2-1
CASSLLGTYTEAFF	TRBV28	TRBJ1-1
CASSLGSSNTEAFF	TRBV5-1	TRBJ1-1
CSAAIGGESQYF	TRBV20-1	TRBJ2-7
CASSRDREEKLFF	TRBV18	TRBJ1-4
CSAGTGSYEQYF	TRBV20-1	TRBJ2-7
CSGGINNEQFF	TRBV29-1	TRBJ2-1
CASSPQGGPTGELFF	TRBV18	TRBJ2-2
CSARGGDTIYF	TRBV20-1	TRBJ1-3
CASSFRASGRVQYF	TRBV27	TRBJ2-7
CASSAITGTNSPLHF	TRBV5-1	TRBJ1-6
CASSGQTEAFF	TRBV5-1	TRBJ1-1
CASSIRGGRGNSPLHF	TRBV12-3/TRBV12-4	TRBJ1-6
CASSESWGTIEQFF	TRBV6-1	TRBJ2-1
CASNGSPEGGELFF	TRBV10-1	TRBJ2-2
CSVEGTSGNEQYF	TRBV29-1	TRBJ2-7
CSVTGAPNGETQYF	TRBV20-1	TRBJ2-5
CSVDKGGGTDTQYF	TRBV29-1	TRBJ2-3
CCARDAKETVYRDEQYF	TRBV20-1	TRBJ2-7